Listed below are T cell receptor beta chains from one sample, sequenced in a study of blood T cell repertoires in COVID-19. The method was immunoSEQ multiplex PCR; TCRdb's version includes in-frame clones alone and lacks a portion of them. The sample has a few hundred thousand clones, 91% seen once. Material: PBMCs or T cells enriched from blood (not recorded which). Receptors were obtained from a woman between 40 and 50 years old who had been exposed to COVID-19. The CDR3 runs from the conserved cysteine through the conserved F or W. The order of the fields is D gene, V gene, clone size, J gene, CDR3 DNA, CDR3 protein. D genes are given only for firm matches. Where a row states a size, it is once, few, many or the class of an expanded clone; other rows omit it.

D gene: NA; V gene: TRBV7-9; clone size: once; J gene: TRBJ1-1; CDR3 DNA: TGTGCCAGCAGCTTAGGTCAGGGGTACCCCAACACTGAAGCTTTCTTT; CDR3 protein: CASSLGQGYPNTEAFF
D gene: TRBD1; V gene: TRBV5-5; clone size: NA; J gene: TRBJ1-5; CDR3 DNA: TGTGCCAGCAGTCGACAAAACACCGGGACAGGGAACCATCAGCCCCAGCATTTT; CDR3 protein: CASSRQNTGTGNHQPQHF
D gene: TRBD2; V gene: TRBV7-2; clone size: NA; J gene: TRBJ2-1; CDR3 DNA: TGTGCCAGCAGTAGAGGGGGACTAGCGGGAGGGAATGAGCAGTTCTTC; CDR3 protein: CASSRGGLAGGNEQFF
D gene: NA; V gene: TRBV5-6; clone size: NA; J gene: TRBJ1-6; CDR3 DNA: TGTGCCAGCAGCTTCAGGGCCAGCTCCTATAATTCACCCCTCCACTTT; CDR3 protein: CASSFRASSYNSPLHF
D gene: TRBD1; V gene: TRBV6-2/TRBV6-3; clone size: NA; J gene: TRBJ1-1; CDR3 DNA: TGTGCCAGCAGTTACCGGACAGGGGTTACTGAAGCTTTCTTT; CDR3 protein: CASSYRTGVTEAFF
D gene: NA; V gene: TRBV7-6; clone size: NA; J gene: TRBJ1-2; CDR3 DNA: TGTGCCAGCAGAGATCCCACGGGCTATGGCTACACCTTC; CDR3 protein: CASRDPTGYGYTF
D gene: NA; V gene: TRBV3-1/TRBV3-2; clone size: NA; J gene: TRBJ1-2; CDR3 DNA: TGTGCCAGCAGCGTAAAAATGAGTCGGGGAGGGGGCTACACCTTC; CDR3 protein: CASSVKMSRGGGYTF
D gene: NA; V gene: TRBV6-5; clone size: once; J gene: TRBJ1-2; CDR3 DNA: TGTGCCAGCAGCCAGAGAGGGCGGCCCGGCTATGGCTACACCTTC; CDR3 protein: CASSQRGRPGYGYTF
D gene: TRBD1; V gene: TRBV18; clone size: NA; J gene: TRBJ1-2; CDR3 DNA: TGTGCCAGCTCACCCGACAGGGGGCGCGGCTACACCTTC; CDR3 protein: CASSPDRGRGYTF
D gene: TRBD1; V gene: TRBV5-1; clone size: NA; J gene: TRBJ1-2; CDR3 DNA: TGCGCCAGCAGCTTGGGGGACAGGGTGGATGGCTACACCTTC; CDR3 protein: CASSLGDRVDGYTF
D gene: TRBD1; V gene: TRBV10-3; clone size: NA; J gene: TRBJ2-7; CDR3 DNA: TGTGCCATCAGTGATTTCGTAGGGGGCGCCTACGAGCAGTACTTC; CDR3 protein: CAISDFVGGAYEQYF
D gene: NA; V gene: TRBV19; clone size: NA; J gene: TRBJ2-1; CDR3 DNA: TGTGCCAGTACTGCTAGAGGAAGGCAGTTCTTC; CDR3 protein: CASTARGRQFF
D gene: NA; V gene: TRBV9; clone size: NA; J gene: TRBJ2-3; CDR3 DNA: TGTGCCAGCAGCTACAGGGGAGGAAGCGCAGATACGCAGTATTTT; CDR3 protein: CASSYRGGSADTQYF
D gene: TRBD1; V gene: TRBV7-8; clone size: NA; J gene: TRBJ2-7; CDR3 DNA: TGTGCCAGCAGCCTCCGGGGACAGGGCTACGAGCAGTACTTC; CDR3 protein: CASSLRGQGYEQYF
D gene: NA; V gene: TRBV27; clone size: NA; J gene: TRBJ2-5; CDR3 DNA: TGTGCCAGCGGTGGGGGTTGGGGGGGCAAAGAGACCCAGTACTTC; CDR3 protein: CASGGGWGGKETQYF
D gene: TRBD1; V gene: TRBV11-2; clone size: NA; J gene: TRBJ1-2; CDR3 DNA: TGTGCCAGCAGCTTAGGCAGGGGGACAGGGGGTGGCTACACCTTC; CDR3 protein: CASSLGRGTGGGYTF
D gene: TRBD2; V gene: TRBV7-4; clone size: NA; J gene: TRBJ2-7; CDR3 DNA: TGTGCCAGCAGCCCGTCCCGGGAGGATGTCTACGAGCAGTACTTC; CDR3 protein: CASSPSREDVYEQYF
D gene: TRBD1; V gene: TRBV19; clone size: NA; J gene: TRBJ1-2; CDR3 DNA: TGTGCCAGTAGTAAGACAGGGACGGGCTATGGCTACACCTTC; CDR3 protein: CASSKTGTGYGYTF
D gene: NA; V gene: TRBV30; clone size: NA; J gene: TRBJ1-1; CDR3 DNA: TGTGCCTGGAGCCACGGGGGTACTGAAGCTTTCTTT; CDR3 protein: CAWSHGGTEAFF
D gene: TRBD2; V gene: TRBV7-7; clone size: NA; J gene: TRBJ2-5; CDR3 DNA: TGTGCTAGCAGCTTAACTGCGGCTAGCGGGGGGGAGACCCAGTACTTC; CDR3 protein: CASSLTAASGGETQYF
D gene: NA; V gene: TRBV11-3; clone size: NA; J gene: TRBJ2-1; CDR3 DNA: TGTGCCAGCAGCTCAAACCAGTTCAATGAGCAGTTCTTC; CDR3 protein: CASSSNQFNEQFF
D gene: TRBD1; V gene: TRBV5-6; clone size: NA; J gene: TRBJ1-6; CDR3 DNA: TGTGCCAGCAGCTGGACAGGAGAAAATTCACCCCTCCACTTT; CDR3 protein: CASSWTGENSPLHF
D gene: TRBD1; V gene: TRBV2; clone size: NA; J gene: TRBJ1-2; CDR3 DNA: TGTGCCAGCAGTTTTGCCCAGGGGGCCTCTAACTATGGCTACACCTTC; CDR3 protein: CASSFAQGASNYGYTF
D gene: NA; V gene: TRBV18; clone size: once; J gene: TRBJ2-5; CDR3 DNA: TGTGCCAGCTCACCACTTGCTCGAGTGCAAGAGACCCAGTACTTC; CDR3 protein: CASSPLARVQETQYF
D gene: TRBD1; V gene: TRBV19; clone size: NA; J gene: TRBJ2-5; CDR3 DNA: TGTGCCAGTAGTCCAGGGGGGACAGGGCAAGAGACCCAGTACTTC; CDR3 protein: CASSPGGTGQETQYF
D gene: NA; V gene: TRBV6-5; clone size: NA; J gene: TRBJ2-5; CDR3 DNA: TGTGCCAGCAGTTGGGGCCACAGGGCTGAGGAGACCCAGTACTTC; CDR3 protein: CASSWGHRAEETQYF
D gene: NA; V gene: TRBV7-2; clone size: NA; J gene: TRBJ2-1; CDR3 DNA: TGTGCCAGCAGCTCAAATAGCGGAAGCTCCTACAATGAGCAGTTCTTC; CDR3 protein: CASSSNSGSSYNEQFF
D gene: NA; V gene: TRBV5-8; clone size: NA; J gene: TRBJ1-2; CDR3 DNA: TGTGCCAGCAGCCGGGTCCGGTGTACCTTC; CDR3 protein: CASSRVRCTF
D gene: NA; V gene: TRBV6-1; clone size: NA; J gene: TRBJ1-2; CDR3 DNA: TGTGCCAGCAGTGAAGTCAGGGACTATGGCTACACCTTC; CDR3 protein: CASSEVRDYGYTF
D gene: TRBD2; V gene: TRBV4-1; clone size: once; J gene: TRBJ2-7; CDR3 DNA: TGCGCCAGCAGCCGGACTAGCGGGAGCTACGAGCAGTACTTC; CDR3 protein: CASSRTSGSYEQYF
D gene: NA; V gene: TRBV2; clone size: NA; J gene: TRBJ1-1; CDR3 DNA: TGTGCCAGCATGCAAGGGACTGTGAACACTGAAGCTTTCTTT; CDR3 protein: CASMQGTVNTEAFF
D gene: TRBD1; V gene: TRBV9; clone size: once; J gene: TRBJ1-1; CDR3 DNA: TGTGCCAGCAGCGTTGGGACAGGGCTTGTGTCCACTGAAGCTTTCTTT; CDR3 protein: CASSVGTGLVSTEAFF
D gene: NA; V gene: TRBV2; clone size: NA; J gene: TRBJ1-5; CDR3 DNA: TGTGCCAGCAAAAGGTCAGGGGTAAATCAGCCCCAGCATTTT; CDR3 protein: CASKRSGVNQPQHF
D gene: NA; V gene: TRBV5-8; clone size: NA; J gene: TRBJ2-1; CDR3 DNA: TGTGCCAGCAGCGGGGGGGACACCTACAATGAGCAGTTCTTC; CDR3 protein: CASSGGDTYNEQFF
D gene: NA; V gene: TRBV21-1; clone size: once; J gene: TRBJ2-5; CDR3 DNA: TGTGCCAGCAGCTTACGGACAGGGTCAGAGACCCAGTACTTC; CDR3 protein: CASSLRTGSETQYF
D gene: NA; V gene: TRBV19; clone size: NA; J gene: TRBJ1-1; CDR3 DNA: TGTGCCAGTAGTCCCGTCCGGTACAGGGAAGATCGAAGGGGGACTGAAGCTTTCTTT; CDR3 protein: CASSPVRYREDRRGTEAFF
D gene: TRBD2; V gene: TRBV5-8; clone size: NA; J gene: TRBJ2-3; CDR3 DNA: TGTGCCAGCAGCTTGGGTGGACTAGCGGGGGGCACCCTCACAGATACGCAGTATTTT; CDR3 protein: CASSLGGLAGGTLTDTQYF
D gene: TRBD2; V gene: TRBV5-1; clone size: NA; J gene: TRBJ2-7; CDR3 DNA: TGCGCCAGCCGTAAAAAGGGCGGACTAGCCGACTCCTACGAGCAGTACTTC; CDR3 protein: CASRKKGGLADSYEQYF
D gene: NA; V gene: TRBV6-5; clone size: NA; J gene: TRBJ1-2; CDR3 DNA: TGTGCCAGCAGTCTTTTGACAGATCGCTACACCTTC; CDR3 protein: CASSLLTDRYTF
D gene: TRBD1; V gene: TRBV5-1; clone size: NA; J gene: TRBJ1-1; CDR3 DNA: TGCGCCAGCAGATTAGGTGGGACAGGGGACACTGAAGCTTTCTTT; CDR3 protein: CASRLGGTGDTEAFF